This TCR beta chain was sequenced for a study of cytomegalovirus exposure and HLA in healthy donors (dated by TCRdb to about 2017). Background on the whole study: According to a later analysis, the approximately 120 validation repertoires were produced on the same platform as the 700 or so repertoires of the first cohort. The aim of the study was to test whether cataloging public T cell receptors could identify signatures of past pathogen exposure. Along with the approximately 650-subject first cohort, a separate validation cohort of over a hundred different subjects was used. To predict cytomegalovirus infection status, the study brought together high-throughput TCR immunosequencing, statistical association of individual TCRs with disease status, and machine learning. Findings and caveats that apply to the study as a whole: The classifier was reported to diagnose cytomegalovirus status with high specificity and sensitivity in both the original and validation cohorts. A later analysis lacked HLA typing for the validation cohort, so it scored co-occurrence in that cohort across all 120 repertoires. The study gave a list of under 200 TCR beta chains associated with cytomegalovirus. Across donors, most TCR sequences were observed very rarely, whereas some public TCRs were present in many individuals. Of the cluster scores, roughly 95% were above 0 in a later analysis, which found that TCRs clustered in the first cohort also tended to co-occur in the 120 validation repertoires. Three of the identified cytomegalovirus-associated TCR beta chains were confirmed in vitro to be specific for cytomegalovirus antigens. It was suggested by the authors that the approach could potentially be generalized to other disease states and immunological phenotypes.

As regards this clone: Which antigen it targets is not known. Base qualities are not recorded, but no much larger clone differs from it by a single base.

The library relied on the immunoSEQ multiplex PCR assay. In the original analysis: To diagnose cytomegalovirus status from the catalog of TCR beta chain sequences, a statistical classification framework was built. TCRdb took this table from immuneACCESS and kept in-frame rearrangements with V and J called. Such tables lack part of the clones; where checked against another copy, unresolved V genes explain under half of the gap, and the rest is unexplained. The V and J calls and clone size were taken over from that table, and D and trimming were inferred from the DNA. Present in this sample are 100,000 to 150,000 clones, about 88% of which were seen just once. The top ten clones comprise approximately 1% of the sample. The CDR3 starts with the cysteine, ends with the phenylalanine, and has 17 residues. Only the CDR3 part of the read is kept: 51 bases, read in frame from the first base. CDR1 and CDR2 were assigned from the germline V gene as SGHRS and YFSETQ. Trimming accounts for 4 bases at V and 2 bases at J, while the number of junction bases matched to no gene is 12.

Separate from the approximately 700-subject first cohort, the validation cohort of around 130 subjects was the group to which the donors belonged. This clonotype originated in a woman aged 18-30 years in good health and CMV-seronegative. This receptor chain uses TRBV5-1 and TRBJ1-3, with 7 middle bases fitting TRBD1. Source material: PBMCs. The CDR3: CASSQTLQGNTGNTIYF. The nucleotide sequence is given as TGCGCCAGCAGCCAGACTTTACAGGGGAACACTGGAAACACCATATATTTT.